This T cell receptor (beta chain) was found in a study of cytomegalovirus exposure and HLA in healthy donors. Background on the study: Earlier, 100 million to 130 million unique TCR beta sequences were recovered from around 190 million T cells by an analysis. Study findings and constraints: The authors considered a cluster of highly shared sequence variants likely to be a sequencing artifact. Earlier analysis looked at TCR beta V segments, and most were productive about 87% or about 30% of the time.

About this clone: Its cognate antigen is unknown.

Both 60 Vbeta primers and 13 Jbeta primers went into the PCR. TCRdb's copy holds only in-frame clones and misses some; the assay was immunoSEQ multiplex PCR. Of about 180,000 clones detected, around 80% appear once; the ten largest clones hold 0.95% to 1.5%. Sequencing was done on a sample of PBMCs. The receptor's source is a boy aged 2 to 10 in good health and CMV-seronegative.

The CDR3 nucleotides read TGTGCCAGCAGTGAGGGACTCAAGAACACTGAAGCTTTCTTT. It encodes CASSEGLKNTEAFF. The J gene is TRBJ1-1, the V gene TRBV6-1, with D maybe TRBD1 (5 bases). Germline loops: CDR1 MNHNS, CDR2 SASEGT. This CDR3 contains 14 residues. The V end lost 3 bases, the J end lost 1 base, and 9 bases lay between the germline ends.